What follows is one T cell receptor (beta chain) and its context. This sample is drawn from a study of blood T cell repertoires in COVID-19. About the research overall: Sources were T cells, B-cell-depleted T cells, or PBMCs; the material itself was cDNA or gDNA.

The CDR3 spans 15 residues. Trimming removed 6 bases from V and 0 bases from J, with 12 bases in between. Germline CDR1 and CDR2: LNHDA and SQIVND (reference sequence). Original processing notes: Amplification of reference gene primers was used by the study to estimate nucleated cell counts. Only in-frame clones appear in the TCRdb table, and some are missing; sequencing was by immunoSEQ multiplex PCR. That table gives V, J and clone size, and the DNA gave D and trimming. The data hold more than 55,000 clones, with 80% to 90% observed a single time. J is TRBJ1-5 and V is TRBV19; tentatively, D is TRBD1 (5 bases). Sequencing used peripheral blood. This TCR was recovered from a woman between 55 and 75 years old with COVID-19, enrolled during active disease. The CDR3 here is CASRAGPYSNQPQHF. The CDR3 bases are TGTGCCAGTAGGGCAGGGCCTTATAGCAATCAGCCCCAGCATTTT.